This entry describes one TCR beta chain. This sample was included in a study of shared clonotypes between healthy human individuals. The CDR3 is 13 residues long. Deletions cut 2 bases from V and 3 bases from J, with 5 bases between. Germline V gives CDR1 SGHTA, CDR2 FQGNSA. Some clones are missing from TCRdb's copy, which holds only in-frame ones; the method was immunoSEQ multiplex PCR. This table has approximately 110,000 clones, roughly 70% appearing once. What was sequenced was memory CD8+ T cells sorted from blood. Subset: CD45RO+ cells pooled with CCR7-negative TemRA cells. The receptor was derived from a woman aged 25 to 39 in good health. This sequence joins TRBV7-2 and TRBJ1-5, with D uncertain. CDR3 region: CASSLRYNQPQHF. CDR3 bases: TGTGCCAGCAGCTTACGGTACAATCAGCCCCAGCATTTT.